This record looks at one T cell receptor beta chain sequence and its context. The V segment lost 4 bases and the J segment 5 bases; nucleotides outside the gene matches: 7. Germline assignment: CDR1 MGHRA and CDR2 YSYEKL. The CDR3 length is 15 residues. The data were obtained in a study of yellow fever vaccine responses in identical twins. TCRdb reprocessed the RT-PCR reads with MiXCR, giving one entry per CDR3 protein. The repertoire holds some 14,000 distinct CDR3 sequences, with about 81% as singletons. This clonotype was sampled from a woman under 30 who received the yellow fever vaccine. This sample comprised T cells from blood (PBMCs), unsorted or a sorted subset (not recorded which), obtained before or after yellow fever vaccination (not recorded which). The chain links TRBV4-1 to TRBJ2-4, with 8 bases that match TRBD1. CDR3 loop: CASSRGWTGQNIQYF. CDR3 nucleotide sequence: TGCGCCAGCAGCCGGGGGTGGACAGGGCAAAACATTCAGTACTTC.